The entry below gives a single T cell receptor (beta chain) sequence along with its context. Its target is not known. TCRdb's table, derived via immunoSEQ multiplex PCR, lists solely in-frame clones and lacks some. The profile shows 9,500 to 15,000 clones, about 84% of them singletons. Each case's diagnosis was confirmed by two pathologists on H&E. These data belong to a study of immune evolution from preneoplasia to lung adenocarcinoma. Study context: HLA loss of heterozygosity: about 7% AIS, around 16% MIA, more than 25% ADC, none AAH.

Study observations and caveats: Highest clonality occurred in KRAS-mutant, not EGFR-mutant or double wild-type, nodules. Normal lung had the highest top T cell clone frequencies.

Germline lookup yields CDR1 SGHTA and CDR2 FQGNSA. The CDR3 is 16 residues long. Trimming shortened V by 5 bases and J by 0 bases, and 17 bases separated the two germline ends. Sequencing was performed on FFPE tissue from an adenomatous hyperplasia lung lesion. Specified subset: atypical adenomatous hyperplasia (AAH), lung preneoplasia. The TCR comes from a person aged 50 or older with lung adenocarcinoma. The V and J genes are TRBV7-2 and TRBJ2-7; D remains ambiguous. CDR3 nucleotide sequence: TGTGCCAGCAGCCGGACCATCTACTCGAGCTCCTACGAGCAGTACTTC. Translated, it gives CASSRTIYSSSYEQYF. Combining the CDR3 with reference TRBV7-2 and TRBJ2-7 gives the whole variable domain GAGVSQSPSNKVTEKGKDVELRCDPISGHTALYWYRQSLGQGLEFLIYFQGNSAPDKSGLPSDRFSAERTGGSVSTLTIQRTQQEDSAVYLCASSRTIYSSSYEQYFGPGTRLTVT.